A single sample is the source of the 2 T cell receptor beta chains below, sequenced in a study of beta chain features in type 1 diabetes. Sequencing targeted expressed TCRB transcripts, as all isolated RNA had been reverse transcribed. Clones were read by immunoSEQ multiplex PCR, and TCRdb kept only the in-frame ones, dropping some. This repertoire shows hundreds of thousands of clones, 14% found once; its top ten account for under 8.5%. Specimen: central memory CD4+ T cells from blood. These receptors originate from a man aged 25 to 45 in good health.

This clone was detected a few times. The rearrangement joins TRBV11-2 to TRBJ2-1; either TRBD1 or TRBD2 may supply D (5 bases each). Between the trimmed V and J ends, which lost 1 base and 2 bases, there was a span of 15 bases. Germline V lookup: CDR1 SGHAT, CDR2 FQNNGV. The CDR3 has 17 amino acids. The chain's CDR3 is CASSLGGMGVTYNEQFF. CDR3 sequence (DNA): TGTGCCAGCAGCTTAGGAGGTATGGGGGTGACCTACAATGAGCAGTTCTTC. The complete variable domain, with remaining parts taken from reference TRBV11-2 and TRBJ2-1, reads EAGVAQSPRYKIIEKRQSVAFWCNPISGHATLYWYQQILGQGPKLLIQFQNNGVVDDSQLPKDRFSAERLKGVDSTLKIQPAKLEDSAVYLCASSLGGMGVTYNEQFFGPGTRLTVL.

This clone was recorded a few times. The CDR3 is CASSLGDKSQPQHF. CDR3 in DNA: TGTGCCAGCAGTTTAGGGGACAAGAGTCAGCCCCAGCATTTT. The V call is TRBV28, the J call TRBJ1-5; TRBD1 might be the D (6 bases). Germline values: CDR1 MDHEN, CDR2 SYDVKM. This CDR3 comprises 14 residues. The V end lost 2 bases, the J end lost 6 bases, and 11 bases lay between the germline ends.